These 14 T cell receptor beta chains came from one sample sequenced in a study of control samples from healthy donors and cancer patients. Only in-frame clones appear in the TCRdb table, and some are missing; sequencing was by immunoSEQ multiplex PCR. The sample lists tens of thousands of clones, around 90% occurring once. Source material: PBMCs. These receptors came from a man aged 60 to 75 with colorectal cancer.

CDR3 residues: CASSITWGPQHF. The CDR3 nucleotides are TGTGCCAGTAGTATAACCTGGGGGCCCCAGCATTTT. The chain couples TRBV19 to TRBJ1-5; D call uncertain. The germline V gene encodes CDR1 LNHDA and CDR2 SQIVND (reference sequence). V was cut by 2 bases and J by 9 bases, with 8 bases left in between. The CDR3 sequence is 12 residues long. The full variable domain, rest sourced from reference TRBV19 and TRBJ1-5, is DGGITQSPKYLFRKEGQNVTLSCEQNLNHDAMYWYRQDPGQGLRLIYYSQIVNDFQKGDIAEGYSVSREKKESFPLTVTSAQKNPTAFYLCASSITWGPQHFGDGTRLSIL.

The chain joins TRBV6-1 to TRBJ2-3; tentatively, D is TRBD2 (7 bases). The CDR3 is 19 residues long. From germline, CDR1 is MNHNS and CDR2 SASEGT. V was cut by 5 bases and J by 1 base, with 25 bases left in between. The CDR3 bases are TGTGCCAGCAGTAAAGAGCCGGCGGGGGCCCCGACGGGCACAGATACGCAGTATTTT. Residues: CASSKEPAGAPTGTDTQYF.

The chain employs TRBV18 and TRBJ2-5; TRBD1 might be the D (6 bases). The CDR3 runs to 14 residues. The V end lost 8 bases, the J end lost 2 bases, and 15 bases lay between the germline ends. Germline CDR1 KGHSH, CDR2 LQKENI. CDR3 bases: TGTGCCAGCCGAGGACAGAATCATCAAGAGACCCAGTACTTC. Its protein product is CASRGQNHQETQYF.

The gene calls are TRBV15 and TRBJ2-3; 8 positions agree with TRBD2. V shed 2 bases and J 2 bases; nucleotides not matched to a gene: 6. Per the germline V gene, CDR1 is LNHNV and CDR2 is YYDKDF (reference sequence). The CDR3 sequence is 16 residues long. CDR3 in amino acids: CATSRTSGGLTDTQYF. CDR3 sequence (DNA): TGTGCCACCAGCAGAACCAGCGGGGGACTCACAGATACGCAGTATTTT.

The table lists this clone with a count of one. V is TRBV6-5 and J is TRBJ2-3; no definite D call. The length of the CDR3 is 15 residues. V was pared by 7 bases and J by 4 bases, with 18 bases between. From germline, CDR1 is MNHEY and CDR2 SVGAGI. This CDR3 reads CASTRSLGIADTQYF. CDR3 coding DNA: TGTGCCAGCACCCGATCCCTGGGGATTGCAGATACGCAGTATTTT.

This clone is a singleton in its sample. This chain uses TRBV4-2 with TRBJ2-5, with 10 bases fitting TRBD2. After removal of 0 bases from V and 2 bases from J, the junction contained 3 bases not matched to a gene. The CDR3 extends over 16 amino acids. Germline V gives CDR1 LGHNA, CDR2 YNFKEQ. The CDR3 region is CASSQDGAGGQETQYF. CDR3 bases: TGTGCCAGCAGCCAAGATGGAGCGGGGGGGCAAGAGACCCAGTACTTC.

This clone has only a few counts. V usage is TRBV12-3 or TRBV12-4 and J usage is TRBJ1-5; D is unclear. V was shortened by 3 bases and J by 7 bases, with 4 bases between the two germline ends. This CDR3 spans 11 amino acids. The CDR3 nucleotides read TGTGCCAGCAGTTTCGGACAGCCCCAGCATTTT. This translates into CASSFGQPQHF.

CDR3 sequence: CASSPLDSIGTQYF. The CDR3 DNA reads as TGTGCCAGCTCACCACTGGACAGTATAGGGACCCAGTACTTC. The J gene is TRBJ2-5, the V gene TRBV18; weak D call: TRBD1 (6 bases). Trimming took 1 base from V and 7 from J, leaving 13 bases between them. This CDR3 is 14 amino acids long. In germline, CDR1 is KGHSH, CDR2 LQKENI.

The rearrangement links TRBV10-3 to TRBJ1-5, with TRBD1 matching over 11 bases. This CDR3 is 15 amino acids long. Germline assignment: CDR1 ENHRY and CDR2 SYGVKD. V was clipped by 2 bases and J by 6 bases; unmatched bases: 3. CDR3 nucleotide sequence: TGTGCCATCAGTGAGGGACAGGGGGCTGTTCAGCCCCAGCATTTT. Translating gives CAISEGQGAVQPQHF.

This sequence joins TRBV25-1 and TRBJ1-6; 8 nucleotides line up with TRBD1. The CDR3 consists of 13 residues. Germline loops: CDR1 MGHDK, CDR2 SYGVNS. J lost 9 bases, V lost 8 bases, and 6 bases had no gene match. The CDR3 bases are TGTGCCAGCCTCGGACAGGGAGGTTCACCCCTCCACTTT. It specifies CASLGQGGSPLHF.

A few counts support this clone. The V and J genes are TRBV29-1 and TRBJ2-5, with D tentatively TRBD2 (6 bases). The CDR3 contains 12 residues. Trimming shortened V by 8 bases and J by 5 bases, and 15 bases separated the two germline ends. Germline values: CDR1 SQVTM, CDR2 ANQGSEA. CDR3 nucleotides: TGCAGCTCCGCGGGGACCGTCGAGACCCAGTACTTC. Amino acids: CSSAGTVETQYF.

V gene TRBV3-1 (or the pseudogene TRBV3-2) combines with J gene TRBJ1-2; 7 nucleotides match TRBD1. Per the germline V gene, CDR1 is LGHDT and CDR2 is YNNKEL (reference sequence). The CDR3 runs to 13 residues. V dropped 2 bases and J dropped 7; count of bases not matched to a gene: 4. CDR3 sequence (DNA): TGTGCCAGCAGCCAAACACAGGGGTCTGGCTACACCTTC. This gives the protein CASSQTQGSGYTF.

This clone was picked up one time. The chain links TRBV19 to TRBJ1-3; tentative D call: TRBD1 (5 bases). The CDR3 runs 15 residues. Germline V CDR1 and CDR2: LNHDA, SQIVND (reference sequence). V gave up 3 bases and J gave up 0 bases, with 9 bases separating them. CDR3 region: CASSIDRFSGNTIYF. The CDR3 region has the DNA TGTGCCAGTAGTATTGACAGATTCTCTGGAAACACCATATATTTT.

This clone appeared a single time. This rearrangement joins TRBV6-5 to TRBJ1-2, with 7 bases lining up with TRBD1. CDR3 length: 15 amino acids. V lost 0 bases, J lost 7 bases, and 8 bases stayed unmatched. CDR1 is MNHEY, CDR2 SVGAGI, per germline. DNA for the CDR3: TGTGCCAGCAGTTACTCCGGCGGCAGGGGGACTGGCTACACCTTC. Translation: CASSYSGGRGTGYTF.